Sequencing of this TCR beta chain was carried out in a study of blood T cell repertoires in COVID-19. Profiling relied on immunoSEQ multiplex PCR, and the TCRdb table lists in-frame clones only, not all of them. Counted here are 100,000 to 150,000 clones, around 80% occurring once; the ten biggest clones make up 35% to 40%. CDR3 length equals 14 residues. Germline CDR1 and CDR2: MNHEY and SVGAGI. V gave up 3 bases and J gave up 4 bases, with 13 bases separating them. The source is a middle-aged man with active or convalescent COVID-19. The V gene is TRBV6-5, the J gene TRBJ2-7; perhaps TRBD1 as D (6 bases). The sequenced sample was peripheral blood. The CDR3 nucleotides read TGTGCCAGCAGTTATCAGGGGTTGATGTACGAGCAGTACTTC. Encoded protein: CASSYQGLMYEQYF.